This T cell receptor (beta chain) was captured in a study of T-cell memory formation after mild COVID-19. Overall study: Among the donors, TCR clusters were largely specific to each donor. Regarding the study as a whole: Largely, contracting CD4+ clones fell within CM and EM, and contracting CD8+ clones within EMRA.

5'RACE primed from the constant segment yielded TCR alpha and TCR beta cDNA libraries bearing sample barcodes and UMIs. TCRdb reprocessed the 5' RACE reads via MiXCR and lists one record per CDR3 protein. The table lists just over 150,000 distinct CDR3 sequences, roughly 30% of them singletons. Of note for this clonotype: The antigen is undetermined.

V lost 0 bases and J 4 bases, leaving 12 bases between the germline ends. Germline V lookup: CDR1 LNHNV, CDR2 YYDKDF (reference sequence). The CDR3 runs to 15 residues. The gene calls are TRBV15 and TRBJ1-2; D possibly corresponds to TRBD1 (5 bases). The receptor was derived from an adult woman who had mild COVID-19 (a few samples of this study predate the infection). Cell type and time point are not known. The material sequenced was PBMCs or a T cell subset sorted from them (not recorded which). The CDR3, as DNA: TGTGCCACCAGCAGAGATCCAGGGACGGCCTATGGCTACACCTTC. As protein: CATSRDPGTAYGYTF.